The 28 T cell receptor beta chains below come from one sample, sequenced in a study of blood T cells in healthy people across ages. A second PCR of roughly 7 to 11 cycles used a sample-barcoded 5' primer and a J-beta primer mix. TCRdb independently ran MiXCR on the 5' RACE reads; one entry per CDR3 protein. The sample shows about 670,000 distinct CDR3 sequences, 40% to 45% of them seen only once. The sample comprised blood. The receptors stem from a man at least 80 years old in good health.

Regarding this clonotype: One junction end disagrees with the germline gene, perhaps due to a read error. The CDR3 protein is CARSSQGSSYEQYF. The CDR3 nucleotides are TGTGCCCGCAGCTCGCAGGGTAGCTCCTACGAGCAGTACTTC. The rearrangement links TRBV7-8 to TRBJ2-7; D is perhaps TRBD1 (5 bases). The germline V gene has CDR1 SGHVS and CDR2 FQNEAQ. This CDR3 has 14 residues.

The chain recombines TRBV9 with TRBJ2-7; 9 bases align to TRBD2. The end of the DNA aligns better with TRBJ2-5, so the J call may be wrong. The CDR3 spans 18 residues. Looked up from germline, CDR1 is SGDLS and CDR2 is YYNGEE. As DNA, the CDR3 is TGTGCCAGCAGCGTAGAGGGTAGCGGGAGCCTAACCTGGGGGACCCAGTACTTC. Protein: CASSVEGSGSLTWGTQYF.

This clonotype was recorded a few times. This chain joins TRBV3-1 and TRBJ2-7; a weak D match, TRBD1 (5 bases). Trimming stripped 4 bases from V and 0 bases from J, with 10 bases between. Germline CDR1 and CDR2: LGHDT and YNNKEL (reference sequence). The CDR3 contains 14 residues. The CDR3 sequence is CASSPQVVSYEQYF. The DNA of the CDR3 is TGTGCCAGCAGCCCACAGGTGGTCTCCTACGAGCAGTACTTC.

This clonotype came up many times. A much larger clonotype is one base distant, so this may be a read error. The CDR3 DNA reads TGTGCCAGCATCTGGGGACGAGGAAATGAGCAGTACTTC. Its translation is CASIWGRGNEQYF. This chain joins TRBV12-3 or TRBV12-4 and TRBJ2-7, with D possibly called TRBD1 or TRBD2 (5 bases each). Trimming stripped 7 bases from V and 7 bases from J, with 17 bases between. The CDR3 extends over 13 amino acids.

The CDR3 nucleotides are TGCGCCAGCAGCTTGTTGCGGGGCACCTACGAGCAGTACTTC. It is translated as CASSLLRGTYEQYF. The V gene is TRBV5-1, the J gene TRBJ2-5; a possible D gene is TRBD2 (6 bases). The end of the DNA aligns better with TRBJ2-7, so the J call may be wrong. The CDR3 sequence is 14 residues long. CDR1 is SGHRS, CDR2 YFSETQ, per germline.

Worth noting for this clonotype: A single base separates this from a much larger clone, so it may be a read error. This chain uses TRBV5-1 with TRBJ1-5; TRBD1 might be the D (5 bases). V lost 4 bases, J lost 7 bases, and 12 bases lay in between. CDR3 size: 13 residues. CDR1 SGHRS and CDR2 YFSETQ come from the germline V gene. CDR3 bases: TGCGCCAGCAGCGTGGAGGGGACCCAGCCCCAGCATTTT. Translation gives CASSVEGTQPQHF.

The V call is TRBV20-1, the J call TRBJ2-5, with TRBD2 identical over 9 bases. Trimming at V came to 6 bases and at J to 2 bases, leaving 7 bases not matched to a gene. The CDR3 length is 14 residues. Germline V gives CDR1 DFQATT, CDR2 SNEGSKA (reference sequence). CDR3 protein: CSARSGGNQETQYF. The DNA for the CDR3 is TGCAGTGCAAGAAGCGGGGGGAATCAAGAGACCCAGTACTTC.

The V and J genes are TRBV28 and TRBJ1-2; D is undetermined. Germline V gene sequence: CDR1 MDHEN, CDR2 SYDVKM. This CDR3 is 12 amino acids long. Trimming stripped 2 bases from V and 4 bases from J, with 5 bases between. In nucleotides, the CDR3 is TGTGCCAGCAGTTTAAGACCCTATGGCTACACCTTC. This codes for CASSLRPYGYTF.

This clonotype was counted ten times or more. This sequence joins TRBV29-1 and TRBJ2-5; D is undetermined. Trimming left V 2 bases short and J 3 bases short, with 13 bases between. Germline CDR1 reads SQVTM; CDR2 reads ANQGSEA. The CDR3 covers 14 residues. CDR3 residues: CSVEQSAREETQYF. The CDR3 bases are TGCAGCGTTGAACAGAGCGCCCGAGAAGAGACCCAGTACTTC.

Notes on this clonotype: Given a much more abundant clone one base away, this may be a read error. The chain is built from TRBV4-1 and TRBJ2-7, with D uncertain. The CDR3 sequence is 15 residues long. V lost 0 bases, J lost 2 bases, and 11 bases lay in between. Germline CDR1 and CDR2: MGHRA and YSYEKL. CDR3 protein: CASSQDPISAYEQYF. The CDR3 DNA reads TGCGCCAGCAGCCAAGACCCAATCTCCGCCTACGAGCAGTACTTC.

This clonotype occurred a few times. The chain recombines TRBV7-2 with TRBJ2-1; D is unclear. The CDR3 extends over 13 amino acids. Germline V gene lookup returns CDR1 SGHTA and CDR2 FQGNSA. Trimming removed 5 bases from V and 5 bases from J, with 10 bases in between. The CDR3 reads CASSPAVNNEQFF. DNA for the CDR3: TGTGCCAGCAGCCCCGCAGTGAACAATGAGCAGTTCTTC.

The rearrangement joins TRBV29-1 to TRBJ2-1; 11 bases align to TRBD2. The germline V gene encodes CDR1 SQVTM and CDR2 ANQGSEA. The CDR3 has 18 amino acids. J was trimmed by 3 bases and V by 7 bases; bases with no gene match: 17. Here the CDR3 reads CSAQGEGLAARNYNEQFF. DNA for the CDR3: TGCAGCGCCCAAGGGGAGGGACTAGCGGCCAGAAACTACAATGAGCAGTTCTTC.

In this sample, this clonotype turned up a few times. The CDR3, as DNA: TGCAGTGCTCCCCAGACAGGGTTAGTGACAGATACGCAGTATTTT. This sequence encodes CSAPQTGLVTDTQYF. The genes are TRBV20-1 and TRBJ2-3, with 7 bases that match TRBD1. The germline CDR1 and CDR2 sequences are DFQATT and SNEGSKA (reference sequence). CDR3 length equals 15 residues. V gave up 5 bases and J gave up 3 bases; unmatched junction bases: 11.

The chain employs TRBV28 and TRBJ2-3; tentatively, D is TRBD1 (6 bases). Trimming removed 4 bases from V and 1 base from J, with 15 bases in between. Germline V gene sequence: CDR1 MDHEN, CDR2 SYDVKM. The CDR3 has 16 residues. DNA of the CDR3: TGTGCCAGCAGTTCACCAGGGGCACGAGGCACAGATACGCAGTATTTT. This encodes CASSSPGARGTDTQYF. Drawing the rest from reference TRBV28 and TRBJ2-3, the complete variable domain is DVKVTQSSRYLVKRTGEKVFLECVQDMDHENMFWYRQDPGLGLRLIYFSYDVKMKEKGDIPEGYSVSREKKERFSLILESASTNQTSMYLCASSSPGARGTDTQYFGPGTRLTVL.

This clonotype came up a few times. The chain carries TRBV20-1 and TRBJ2-1, with D possibly matching TRBD1 (5 bases). The length of the CDR3 is 12 residues. Germline CDR1 is DFQATT and CDR2 is SNEGSKA (reference sequence). The germline V and J ends were trimmed by 6 bases and 9 bases, with 15 bases remaining between them. In nucleotides, the CDR3 is TGCAGTGCCAGTAAAGACAGCCCTGAGCAGTTCTTC. Translating it yields CSASKDSPEQFF.

The V gene is TRBV10-1, the J gene TRBJ1-1, with TRBD1 matching 9 bases. Unmatched junction bases numbered 4, after V lost 0 bases and J lost 5 bases. CDR1 is WNHNN, CDR2 SYGVQD, per germline (reference sequence). The CDR3 covers 15 residues. The CDR3 sequence is CASSESRTGVTEAFF. CDR3 in DNA: TGCGCCAGCAGTGAGTCGAGGACAGGGGTGACTGAAGCTTTCTTT.

This clonotype was seen many times. V and J are TRBV7-9 and TRBJ1-5; 9 nucleotides align to TRBD1. Germline values: CDR1 SEHNR, CDR2 FQNEAQ (reference sequence). This CDR3 contains 15 residues. V was clipped by 5 bases and J by 1 base; unmatched bases: 3. CDR3 DNA: TGTGCCAGCAGCCCGGGGACAGGGAGCAATCAGCCCCAGCATTTT. Translated: CASSPGTGSNQPQHF.

V usage is TRBV14 and J usage is TRBJ1-4, with D uncertain. With 1 base removed from V and 8 bases from J, the gap between germline ends came to 5 bases. The CDR3 consists of 12 residues. Germline-derived CDR1 and CDR2 are SGHDN and FVKESK. The CDR3 region has the DNA TGTGCCAGCAGCCAAGCGCTCGAAAAACTGTTTTTT. Amino acid sequence: CASSQALEKLFF. Filled out from reference TRBV14 and TRBJ1-4, the complete variable domain reads EAGVTQFPSHSVIEKGQTVTLRCDPISGHDNLYWYRRVMGKEIKFLLHFVKESKQDESGMPNNRFLAERTGGTYSTLKVQPAELEDSGVYFCASSQALEKLFFGSGTQLSVL.

The V and J genes are TRBV2 and TRBJ2-5; 9 bases align to TRBD1. Germline-derived CDR1 and CDR2 are SNHLY and FYNNEI. This CDR3 region has 14 residues. The J segment lost 4 bases and the V segment lost 6 bases, leaving 6 bases of the junction unmatched. The CDR3 nucleotides are TGTGCCAGCAGAGGGGACAGGGTTCGAGAGACCCAGTACTTC. Translating gives CASRGDRVRETQYF.

The gene calls are TRBV3-1 and TRBJ2-7, with 9 bases matching TRBD1. The CDR3 loop spans 13 amino acids. Germline values: CDR1 LGHDT, CDR2 YNNKEL (reference sequence). The ends lost 7 bases at V and 5 bases at J; junction bases unmatched: 6. The CDR3 protein is CASTRGQGDEQYF. DNA for the CDR3: TGTGCCAGCACCCGGGGACAGGGCGACGAGCAGTACTTC.

The chain joins TRBV20-1 to TRBJ2-3, with D possibly matching TRBD1 (5 bases). The germline V and J ends were trimmed by 3 bases and 3 bases, with 13 bases remaining between them. Germline assignment: CDR1 DFQATT and CDR2 SNEGSKA (reference sequence). CDR3 length: 14 residues. CDR3 loop: CSASRGRRTDTQYF. As DNA, the CDR3 is TGCAGTGCTAGTAGGGGCCGTCGGACAGATACGCAGTATTTT.

V and J are TRBV3-1 and TRBJ2-5; D gene ambiguous. The J call may be wrong; the DNA end is better matched by TRBJ2-7. Looked up from germline, CDR1 is LGHDT and CDR2 is YNNKEL (reference sequence). The CDR3 runs to 12 residues. The CDR3 is CASSQSANEQYF. CDR3 DNA: TGTGCCAGCAGCCAAAGTGCGAACGAGCAGTACTTC.

In this sample, this clonotype turned up a few times. The chain couples TRBV6-2 or TRBV6-3 to TRBJ2-5; 7 bases are shared with TRBD1. The CDR3 consists of 14 residues. CDR1 is MNHEY, CDR2 SVGEGT, per germline. J was trimmed by 4 bases and V by 1 base; bases with no gene match: 3. CDR3 loop: CASSYLTGTETQYF. The CDR3 DNA sequence: TGTGCCAGCAGTTACTTGACAGGGACAGAGACCCAGTACTTC.

The chain has TRBV6-2 or TRBV6-3 and TRBJ2-5; 10 bases fit TRBD2. CDR3 size: 16 residues. The ends lost 0 bases at V and 2 bases at J; junction bases unmatched: 3. CDR1 and CDR2 from the germline V gene are MNHEY and SVGEGT. The CDR3 sequence is CASSYSSGRPQETQYF. CDR3 sequence (DNA): TGTGCCAGCAGTTACTCTAGCGGGAGGCCTCAAGAGACCCAGTACTTC.

The chain recombines TRBV27 with TRBJ2-7, with D possibly TRBD1 on 6 matching bases. CDR1 is MNHEY and CDR2 is SMNVEV in the germline V gene (reference sequence). The length of the CDR3 is 13 residues. V dropped 1 base and J dropped 6 bases, with 10 bases sitting between them. The CDR3 spells CASSLFWGPEQYF. The CDR3 bases are TGTGCCAGCAGTTTATTTTGGGGGCCCGAGCAGTACTTC.

The chain couples TRBV4-2 to TRBJ2-3; D call uncertain. The V gene lost 0 bases and the J gene lost 2 bases, with 9 bases spanning the gap. Germline loops: CDR1 LGHNA, CDR2 YNFKEQ. This CDR3 has 15 residues. CDR3 coding DNA: TGTGCCAGCAGCCAAGAAGGGTCCTACACAGATACGCAGTATTTT. This gives the protein CASSQEGSYTDTQYF.

This clonotype was detected many times. V is TRBV29-1 and J is TRBJ2-1; D is uncertain. This CDR3 comprises 11 residues. V was shortened by 5 bases and J by 6 bases, with 8 bases between the two germline ends. Germline V lookup: CDR1 SQVTM, CDR2 ANQGSEA. CDR3: CSVSLINEQFF. CDR3 bases: TGCAGCGTTTCCTTAATCAATGAGCAGTTCTTC.

V and J are TRBV5-5 and TRBJ2-1; no firm D call. CDR1 SGHKS and CDR2 YYEKEE come from the germline V gene (reference sequence). The CDR3 length is 16 residues. V was trimmed by 4 bases and J by 6 bases, leaving 20 bases between them. The CDR3 coding sequence is TGTGCCAGCAGCCGGGCACAGACCCGAAGGATCAATGAGCAGTTCTTC. It is translated as CASSRAQTRRINEQFF. The full variable domain, rest sourced from reference TRBV5-5 and TRBJ2-1, is DAGVTQSPTHLIKTRGQQVTLRCSPISGHKSVSWYQQVLGQGPQFIFQYYEKEERGRGNFPDRFSARQFPNYSSELNVNALLLGDSALYLCASSRAQTRRINEQFFGPGTRLTVL.